The 21 T cell receptor beta chains presented below share a single source sample, sequenced in a study of blood T cell repertoires in COVID-19. Assay: immunoSEQ multiplex PCR; the TCRdb copy retains only in-frame clones and omits some. In the table there are around 330,000 clones, about 85% of which are singletons. The material sequenced was PBMCs or T cells enriched from blood (not recorded which). The receptors here all came from a woman aged 30 to 39 who had been exposed to COVID-19.

The chain combines TRBV28 with TRBJ2-1, with 7 bases lining up with TRBD1. Unmatched junction bases numbered 12, after V lost 5 bases and J lost 2 bases. CDR1 and CDR2 (germline): MDHEN, SYDVKM. The CDR3 contains 17 residues. The CDR3 DNA follows: TGTGCCAGCAGTCCCACGAGGGGGCCTTCGGCCTACAATGAGCAGTTCTTC. This encodes CASSPTRGPSAYNEQFF. Looking up the rest from reference TRBV28 and TRBJ2-1 gives the full variable domain: DVKVTQSSRYLVKRTGEKVFLECVQDMDHENMFWYRQDPGLGLRLIYFSYDVKMKEKGDIPEGYSVSREKKERFSLILESASTNQTSMYLCASSPTRGPSAYNEQFFGPGTRLTVL.

The chain combines TRBV10-3 with TRBJ1-1; TRBD1 matches 9 bases. J lost 1 base, V lost 7 bases, and 1 base had no gene match. The CDR3 consists of 13 residues. Looked up from germline, CDR1 is ENHRY and CDR2 is SYGVKD. The CDR3 DNA follows: TGTGCCATCAAGACAGGGGGGAACACTGAAGCTTTCTTT. As protein: CAIKTGGNTEAFF.

The chain links TRBV6-6 to TRBJ2-6; D might be TRBD2 (6 bases). The CDR3 loop spans 17 amino acids. Per the germline V gene, CDR1 is MNHNY and CDR2 is SVGAGI (reference sequence). Trimming cost V 5 bases and J 1 base, with 15 bases left between them. The CDR3 sequence: CASSRTRGSSGANVLTF. In nucleotides, the CDR3 is TGTGCCAGCAGTCGGACTCGGGGGAGTTCTGGGGCCAACGTCCTGACTTTC.

The rearrangement links TRBV19 to TRBJ2-1, with 9 bases lining up with TRBD2. The germline CDR1 and CDR2 sequences are LNHDA and SQIVND (reference sequence). The CDR3 is made up of 14 amino acids. The V segment lost 5 bases and the J segment 12 bases; nucleotides outside the gene matches: 11. CDR3 sequence (DNA): TGTGCCAGTAGTCCGGGACTAGCCAATTCCGTGCAGTTCTTC. Its protein product is CASSPGLANSVQFF.

This clone appeared once. The chain has TRBV4-2 and TRBJ2-5; D perhaps matches TRBD2 (6 bases). The CDR3 totals 14 residues. Trimming removed 1 base from V and 5 bases from J, with 11 bases in between. In germline, CDR1 is LGHNA, CDR2 YNFKEQ. In nucleotides, the CDR3 is TGTGCCAGCAGCCAAGCGGGACTTTCGGAGACCCAGTACTTC. Encoded protein: CASSQAGLSETQYF.

J is TRBJ1-2 and V is TRBV19, with 8 positions matching TRBD1. The trim removed 1 base at V and 5 bases at J, leaving 3 bases unmatched. This CDR3 has 14 amino acids. Germline CDR1 reads LNHDA; CDR2 reads SQIVND (reference sequence). CDR3 nucleotide sequence: TGTGCCAGTAGTATAGCTCGACAGGGGTATGGCTACACCTTC. It codes for CASSIARQGYGYTF.

CDR3 in amino acids: CASRVVLNTEAFF. The DNA for the CDR3 is TGTGCCAGCAGGGTTGTACTAAACACTGAAGCTTTCTTT. This sequence joins TRBV12-3 or TRBV12-4 and TRBJ1-1, with D unresolved. The CDR3 consists of 13 residues. Deletions cut 6 bases from V and 2 bases from J, with 10 bases between.

The gene calls are TRBV10-2 and TRBJ2-1; weak D call: TRBD2 (5 bases). The CDR3 contains 15 residues. Germline V gives CDR1 WSHSY, CDR2 SAAADI. V was trimmed by 7 bases and J by 3 bases, leaving 16 bases between them. DNA for the CDR3: TGCGCCAGCAAGATCACCGGGGAACTCTACAATGAGCAGTTCTTC. It codes for CASKITGELYNEQFF.

The V and J genes are TRBV27 and TRBJ2-2; a weak D match, TRBD1 (6 bases). This CDR3 contains 14 residues. CDR1 is MNHEY and CDR2 is SMNVEV in the germline V gene (reference sequence). Trimming took off 5 bases at V and 7 bases at J, with 14 bases between the two ends. The CDR3 loop reads CASSLEQGDGELFF. CDR3 nucleotides: TGTGCCAGCAGTCTAGAACAGGGTGACGGGGAGCTGTTTTTT.

V and J are TRBV28 and TRBJ1-2; the D is unclear. CDR1 and CDR2 (germline): MDHEN, SYDVKM. The CDR3 has 15 residues. V gave up 6 bases and J gave up 0 bases, with 14 bases separating them. In DNA, the CDR3 is TGTGCCAGCAGCCAGGCGGGAGCGACTAACTATGGCTACACCTTC. Its protein is CASSQAGATNYGYTF.

V is TRBV12-3 or TRBV12-4 and J is TRBJ2-7; 7 nucleotides line up with TRBD1. With V trimmed by 7 bases and J by 3 bases, 6 bases remained unmatched. The CDR3 has 13 amino acids. This CDR3 is CASNIAGGYEQYF. In DNA, the CDR3 is TGTGCCAGCAACATTGCAGGGGGCTACGAGCAGTACTTC.

J is TRBJ2-3 and V is TRBV9; 10 positions match TRBD2. The germline CDR1 and CDR2 sequences are SGDLS and YYNGEE. The CDR3 is 16 residues long. V lost 1 base to trimming and J lost 2 bases; unmatched junction nucleotides: 4. CDR3 in amino acids: CASSVPSGGLTDTQYF. The DNA for the CDR3 is TGTGCCAGCAGCGTACCTAGCGGGGGACTCACAGATACGCAGTATTTT. The complete variable domain, with remaining parts taken from reference TRBV9 and TRBJ2-3, reads DSGVTQTPKHLITATGQRVTLRCSPRSGDLSVYWYQQSLDQGLQFLIQYYNGEERAKGNILERFSAQQFPDLHSELNLSSLELGDSALYFCASSVPSGGLTDTQYFGPGTRLTVL.

The chain links TRBV9 to TRBJ2-7, with D perhaps TRBD1 (6 bases). With 3 bases removed from V and 4 bases from J, the gap between germline ends came to 11 bases. Germline V gives CDR1 SGDLS, CDR2 YYNGEE. The CDR3 length is 13 residues. The CDR3 sequence is CASSAPQGYEQYF. CDR3 coding DNA: TGTGCCAGCAGCGCACCACAGGGTTACGAGCAGTACTTC.

The genes are TRBV2 and TRBJ2-5, with 7 bases matching TRBD2. The CDR3 is made up of 15 amino acids. The V and J ends lost 6 bases and 4 bases, in that order; junction bases with no gene match: 11. Germline V CDR1 and CDR2: SNHLY, FYNNEI. CDR3 in amino acids: CASRGEGQAGETQYF. CDR3 coding DNA: TGTGCCAGCAGAGGGGAGGGGCAGGCGGGAGAGACCCAGTACTTC.

The CDR3 region is CASSVQGSSTGELFF. The CDR3 nucleotides read TGCGCCAGCAGCGTACAGGGGAGTAGCACCGGGGAGCTGTTTTTT. This chain joins TRBV5-1 and TRBJ2-2, with TRBD1 identical over 7 bases. Trimming removed 4 bases from V and 4 bases from J; junction bases left unmatched: 7. Per germline, CDR1 SGHRS and CDR2 YFSETQ. CDR3 length: 15 amino acids. Looking up the rest from reference TRBV5-1 and TRBJ2-2 gives the full variable domain: KAGVTQTPRYLIKTRGQQVTLSCSPISGHRSVSWYQQTPGQGLQFLFEYFSETQRNKGNFPGRFSGRQFSNSRSEMNVSTLELGDSALYLCASSVQGSSTGELFFGEGSRLTVL.

The chain joins TRBV9 to TRBJ1-2; possible D gene TRBD1, 6 bases. In germline, CDR1 is SGDLS, CDR2 YYNGEE. Trimming cost V 4 bases and J 2 bases, with 15 bases left between them. The CDR3 consists of 15 residues. The CDR3 region is CASSPQGTTNYGYTF. For the CDR3, the DNA is TGTGCCAGCAGCCCCCAGGGGACGACGAACTATGGCTACACCTTC.

V gene TRBV28 combines with J gene TRBJ1-1; TRBD1 matches at 7 bases. V lost 5 bases, J lost 9 bases, and 12 bases stayed unmatched. This CDR3 has 14 residues. Looked up from germline, CDR1 is MDHEN and CDR2 is SYDVKM. The CDR3 coding sequence is TGTGCCAGCAGTCCCCCCGGGACAGCATTAAAAGCTTTCTTT. It encodes CASSPPGTALKAFF.

The chain employs TRBV9 and TRBJ1-1; 8 positions agree with TRBD1. Germline lookup yields CDR1 SGDLS and CDR2 YYNGEE. The trim removed 6 bases at V and 5 bases at J, leaving 9 bases unmatched. The CDR3 has 14 residues. The CDR3 DNA sequence: TGTGCCAGCACCAAATCGACAGGGGAGACTGAAGCTTTCTTT. Translating gives CASTKSTGETEAFF.

The rearrangement links TRBV30 to TRBJ2-2, with 9 positions matching TRBD2. This CDR3 has 15 residues. The V and J ends lost 3 bases and 5 bases, in that order; junction bases with no gene match: 7. The V gene's germline CDR1 is GTSNPN and CDR2 SVGIG (reference sequence). The CDR3 DNA reads TGTGCCTGGAGCGGAAGCGGGGGGAGGACCGGGGAGCTGTTTTTT. This codes for CAWSGSGGRTGELFF.

The J gene is TRBJ1-1, the V gene TRBV29-1, with unresolved D. The CDR3 is made up of 13 amino acids. Per germline, CDR1 SQVTM and CDR2 ANQGSEA. V lost 4 bases to trimming and J lost 4 bases, with 13 bases between them. The CDR3, as DNA: TGCAGCGTTGTGGCTCCGACTACCACTGAAGCTTTCTTT. Its protein is CSVVAPTTTEAFF.

The V and J genes are TRBV29-1 and TRBJ1-1, with 7 bases lining up with TRBD1. The CDR3 is made up of 11 amino acids. J lost 4 bases, V lost 7 bases, and 3 bases had no gene match. Looked up from germline, CDR1 is SQVTM and CDR2 is ANQGSEA. DNA for the CDR3: TGCAGCGGAGGGGGCGGCACTGAAGCTTTCTTT. The encoded protein is CSGGGGTEAFF.